A selection of T cell receptor beta chains follows, all from one sample in a study of blood T cell repertoires in COVID-19. Assay: immunoSEQ multiplex PCR; the TCRdb copy retains only in-frame clones and omits some. This sample carries 99,000 or so clones, over 65% of them seen once, and the ten largest clones take 26%. The specimen was peripheral blood. These receptors all come from a man between 60 and 75 years old with acute or convalescent COVID-19. Both conserved end residues are part of each CDR3. A D gene is named only where the DNA matches it firmly. Expanded clones are given a class, and other clones once, few, many or no size at all.

V gene: TRBV28
J gene: TRBJ1-1
clone size: NA
D gene: NA
CDR3 DNA: TGTGCCAGCAGTTTGGGGGCTTTGGCTTTCTTT
CDR3 protein: CASSLGALAFF

V gene: TRBV28
J gene: TRBJ1-5
clone size: NA
D gene: TRBD1
CDR3 DNA: TGTGCCAGCACCCACATGGGGGGACAGGGGCCAGTTATGGATCAGCCCCAGCATTTT
CDR3 protein: CASTHMGGQGPVMDQPQHF

V gene: TRBV30
J gene: TRBJ1-4
clone size: NA
D gene: TRBD1
CDR3 DNA: TGTGCCTGGACCCGGCGGTCGACAGGGACGATGACTAATGAAAAACTGTTTTTT
CDR3 protein: CAWTRRSTGTMTNEKLFF

V gene: TRBV4-2
J gene: TRBJ2-7
clone size: NA
D gene: NA
CDR3 DNA: TGTGCCAGCAGCCAGGCGGACAAATCCTCCTACGAGCAGTACTTC
CDR3 protein: CASSQADKSSYEQYF

V gene: TRBV6-5
J gene: TRBJ2-1
clone size: once
D gene: NA
CDR3 DNA: TGTGCCAGCAGTTACTCGCCAGGTAGCTCCTACAATGAGCAGTTCTTC
CDR3 protein: CASSYSPGSSYNEQFF

V gene: TRBV5-5
J gene: TRBJ2-1
clone size: NA
D gene: TRBD2
CDR3 DNA: TGTGCCAGCAGCTTGATGGGGGGGTTTATGGATGAGCAGTTCTTC
CDR3 protein: CASSLMGGFMDEQFF

V gene: TRBV7-2
J gene: TRBJ1-4
clone size: NA
D gene: NA
CDR3 DNA: TGTGCCAGCAGTACCACTCGGGAAGGAGAAAAACTGTTTTTT
CDR3 protein: CASSTTREGEKLFF

V gene: TRBV29-1
J gene: TRBJ1-5
clone size: NA
D gene: NA
CDR3 DNA: TGCAGCGTTAACCAGGATAGCAATCAGCCCCAGCATTTT
CDR3 protein: CSVNQDSNQPQHF

V gene: TRBV28
J gene: TRBJ2-7
clone size: NA
D gene: TRBD1
CDR3 DNA: TGTGCCAGCATCGAGGACAGGGGGGACTACGAGCAGTACTTC
CDR3 protein: CASIEDRGDYEQYF

V gene: TRBV28
J gene: TRBJ1-4
clone size: NA
D gene: NA
CDR3 DNA: TGTGCCAGCAGTTTCCCCAGGGGAGTGAGGACTAATGAAAAACTGTTTTTT
CDR3 protein: CASSFPRGVRTNEKLFF